These T cell receptor beta chains were read from a single sample in a study of control samples from healthy donors and cancer patients. TCRdb keeps only in-frame clones here, not all; method: immunoSEQ multiplex PCR. The repertoire holds approximately 100,000 clones, with around 89% as singletons. Sequenced input: blood. All receptors derive from a man aged 25-40 years in good health. The CDR3 runs from the conserved cysteine through the conserved F or W. Each record gives: V gene, D gene, J gene, CDR3 protein, CDR3 DNA. The D gene is left open where the match is weak.

V: TRBV2; D: NA; J: TRBJ1-1; CDR3: CASTSLRSTEAFF; DNA: TGTGCCAGCACCTCCCTGAGGAGCACTGAAGCTTTCTTT
V: TRBV14; D: TRBD2; J: TRBJ2-5; CDR3: CASSQDLSSGGQETQYF; DNA: TGTGCCAGCAGCCAAGATTTATCTAGCGGGGGGCAAGAGACCCAGTACTTC
V: TRBV19; D: NA; J: TRBJ1-3; CDR3: CASSPDGIDGNTIYF; DNA: TGTGCCAGTAGCCCGGACGGAATTGATGGAAACACCATATATTTT
V: TRBV4-1; D: NA; J: TRBJ2-5; CDR3: CASSQDRGTPAGETQYF; DNA: TGCGCCAGCAGCCAAGATCGAGGGACACCGGCGGGAGAGACCCAGTACTTC
V: TRBV30; D: TRBD1; J: TRBJ2-1; CDR3: CAWSGQDRSSYNEQFF; DNA: TGTGCCTGGAGTGGACAGGACAGGAGCTCCTACAATGAGCAGTTCTTC
V: TRBV7-9; D: NA; J: TRBJ2-5; CDR3: CASSLLLDTQYF; DNA: TGTGCCAGCAGCCTTTTGCTAGATACCCAGTACTTC
V: TRBV2; D: NA; J: TRBJ2-5; CDR3: CASSGEGTQYF; DNA: TGTGCCAGCAGCGGAGAAGGGACCCAGTACTTC
V: TRBV2; D: TRBD1; J: TRBJ2-1; CDR3: CASSEGTGEYNEQFF; DNA: TGTGCCAGCAGTGAGGGGACAGGGGAATACAATGAGCAGTTCTTC
V: TRBV28; D: NA; J: TRBJ2-4; CDR3: CASSLKGTGPNIQYF; DNA: TGTGCCAGCAGTTTAAAAGGGACTGGACCAAACATTCAGTACTTC
V: TRBV25-1; D: NA; J: TRBJ2-5; CDR3: CASSEFLLTRGETQYF; DNA: TGTGCCAGCAGTGAATTCCTGTTGACTAGGGGAGAGACCCAGTACTTC
V: TRBV5-1; D: NA; J: TRBJ2-5; CDR3: CASSLDPVGETQYF; DNA: TGCGCCAGCAGCTTGGACCCGGTCGGAGAGACCCAGTACTTC
V: TRBV7-2; D: NA; J: TRBJ2-7; CDR3: CASSLGWGEQYF; DNA: TGTGCCAGCAGCTTAGGGTGGGGCGAGCAGTACTTC
V: TRBV9; D: NA; J: TRBJ2-5; CDR3: CASSVWDTTQETQYF; DNA: TGTGCCAGCAGCGTGTGGGACACGACCCAAGAGACCCAGTACTTC
V: TRBV27; D: NA; J: TRBJ1-5; CDR3: CASSTGQYSNQPQHF; DNA: TGTGCCAGCAGTACCGGACAGTATAGCAATCAGCCCCAGCATTTT